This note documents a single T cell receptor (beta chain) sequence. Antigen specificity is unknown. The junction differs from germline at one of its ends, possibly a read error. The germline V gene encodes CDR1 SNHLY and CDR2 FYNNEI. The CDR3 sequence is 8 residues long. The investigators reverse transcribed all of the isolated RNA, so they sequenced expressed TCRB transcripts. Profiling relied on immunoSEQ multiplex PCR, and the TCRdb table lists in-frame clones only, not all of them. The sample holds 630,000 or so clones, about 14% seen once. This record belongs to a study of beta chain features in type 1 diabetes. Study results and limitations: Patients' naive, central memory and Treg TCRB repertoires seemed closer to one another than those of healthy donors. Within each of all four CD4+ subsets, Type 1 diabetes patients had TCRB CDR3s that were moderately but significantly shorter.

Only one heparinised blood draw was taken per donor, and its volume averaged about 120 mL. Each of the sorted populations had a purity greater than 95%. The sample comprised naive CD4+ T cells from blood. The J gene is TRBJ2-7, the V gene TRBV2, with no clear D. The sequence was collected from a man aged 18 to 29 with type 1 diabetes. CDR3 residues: CASSEGAF. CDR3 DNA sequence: TGTGCCAGCAGTGAAGGGGCCTTC.